This is a list of T cell receptor beta chains from one sample in a study of Graves' ophthalmopathy and Graves' hyperthyroidism. TCRdb itself ran the multiplex PCR reads through MiXCR, one entry per CDR3 protein. The sample comprises about 150,000 distinct CDR3 sequences, over 35% of which are singletons, and 5.8% rests with the top ten. Sequenced sample: peripheral blood. The receptors shown here come from a woman between 35 and 50 years old with Graves' ophthalmopathy. Each CDR3 is given with its conserved first and last residue. D genes are given only for firm matches. Some rows have no size entry. The others give once, few or many, or a class for an expanded clone.

size	J	V	D	length	CDR3	DNA
many	TRBJ2-5	TRBV7-3	TRBD2	14	CASSLGGGAETQYF	TGTGCCAGCAGCTTAGGCGGGGGGGCGGAGACCCAGTACTTC
many	TRBJ2-2	TRBV28	TRBD1	16	CASSGIRDRGTGELFF	TGTGCCAGCAGCGGTATCCGGGACAGGGGCACCGGGGAGCTGTTTTTT
NA	TRBJ1-2	TRBV6-5	TRBD1	16	CASSWAPDREGKDYTF	TGTGCCAGCAGTTGGGCCCCCGACAGGGAGGGAAAGGACTACACCTTC
many	TRBJ2-7	TRBV30	TRBD1	15	CAWSVLGTGAHEQYF	TGTGCCTGGAGTGTCCTCGGGACAGGGGCCCACGAGCAGTACTTC
many	TRBJ1-2	TRBV7-9	NA	14	CASAPGTHIYGYTF	TGTGCCAGCGCTCCGGGGACCCACATCTATGGCTACACCTTC
few	TRBJ1-2	TRBV19	NA	16	CASSRASEGLGYGYTF	TGTGCCAGTAGTAGGGCTTCGGAGGGGCTCGGCTATGGCTACACCTTC
many	TRBJ2-7	TRBV6-1	NA	14	CASSDPPSSYEQYF	TGTGCCAGCAGTGACCCCCCCAGTTCCTACGAGCAGTACTTC
NA	TRBJ1-1	TRBV30	NA	9	CAFRRGAFF	TGTGCCTTCCGTAGAGGAGCTTTCTTT
NA	TRBJ2-7	TRBV6-2/TRBV6-3	NA	14	CASIRQGGPNEQYF	TGTGCCAGCATTCGCCAGGGGGGCCCCAACGAGCAGTACTTC
many	TRBJ2-5	TRBV6-1	NA	15	CASSVRDTGRETQYF	TGTGCCAGCAGTGTCAGGGACACAGGGCGGGAGACCCAGTACTTC
many	TRBJ1-1	TRBV12-3/TRBV12-4	NA	15	CASSLAVSGVTEAFF	TGTGCCAGCAGTTTAGCGGTCTCAGGGGTCACTGAAGCTTTCTTT
many	TRBJ2-2	TRBV6-5	NA	17	CASSYPKAGNIAGELFF	TGTGCCAGCAGTTACCCTAAGGCTGGGAATATCGCCGGGGAGCTGTTTTTT
NA	TRBJ2-7	TRBV19	NA	13	CASSIGQGNEQYF	TGTGCCAGTAGTATAGGGCAGGGTAACGAGCAGTACTTC
NA	TRBJ2-7	TRBV7-3	TRBD1	19	CASSLTGGATGTYSYEQYF	TGTGCCAGCAGCTTAACAGGGGGCGCGACCGGAACTTACTCCTACGAGCAGTACTTC
many	TRBJ2-2	TRBV9	NA	16	CASSSGLGGNTGELFF	TGTGCCAGCAGTTCCGGACTAGGGGGCAACACCGGGGAGCTGTTTTTT
NA	TRBJ1-2	TRBV7-2	NA	14	CASSLGGRAPGYTF	TGTGCCAGCAGCTTAGGTGGCAGGGCTCCTGGCTACACCTTC
NA	TRBJ2-5	TRBV6-1	NA	13	CASGGHIQETQYF	TGTGCCAGCGGGGGACACATCCAAGAGACCCAGTACTTC
NA	TRBJ2-7	TRBV19	TRBD1	14	CANHPGQSFYEQYF	TGTGCCAATCACCCGGGACAGAGTTTCTACGAGCAGTACTTC
many	TRBJ1-5	TRBV28	NA	13	CASSPERFQPQHF	TGTGCCAGCAGTCCCGAGAGGTTTCAGCCCCAGCATTTT
NA	TRBJ1-6	TRBV5-1	TRBD1	15	CASSSGQGANSPLHF	TGCGCCAGCAGTTCCGGACAGGGGGCTAATTCACCCCTCCACTTT
NA	TRBJ1-1	TRBV6-5	NA	14	CASSYVASIAEAFF	TGTGCCAGCAGTTACGTGGCCTCGATCGCTGAAGCTTTCTTT
many	TRBJ2-7	TRBV7-2	NA	14	CASSLGPTLYGQYF	TGTGCCAGCAGCTTAGGCCCCACCCTCTACGGGCAGTACTTC
NA	TRBJ2-7	TRBV2	TRBD1	13	CASSSTGWYEQYF	TGTGCCAGCAGTTCGACAGGGTGGTACGAGCAGTACTTC
many	TRBJ1-6	TRBV20-1	NA	15	CSATRTDRWNSPLHF	TGCAGTGCTACCCGGACCGATCGGTGGAATTCACCCCTCCACTTT
many	TRBJ2-7	TRBV6-2/TRBV6-3	TRBD2	13	CASRTSGIGEQYF	TGTGCCAGCAGAACTAGCGGGATTGGGGAGCAGTACTTC
NA	TRBJ2-5	TRBV27	TRBD2	17	CASSLSMRGGLEETQYF	TGTGCCAGCAGTTTATCGATGCGGGGGGGACTCGAAGAGACCCAGTACTTC
NA	TRBJ2-7	TRBV5-1	TRBD1	20	CASNCIDRGRTMGNSYEQYF	TGCGCCAGCAACTGTATAGACAGGGGCCGCACGATGGGAAACTCCTACGAGCAGTACTTC
NA	TRBJ2-2	TRBV12-3/TRBV12-4	NA	16	CASKVADLQNTGELFF	TGTGCCAGCAAGGTTGCGGATCTGCAGAACACCGGGGAGCTGTTTTTT
NA	TRBJ2-7	TRBV6-2/TRBV6-3	NA	13	CASSYPNPNEQYF	TGTGCCAGCAGTTACCCAAACCCGAACGAGCAGTACTTC
NA	TRBJ1-1	TRBV7-9	NA	15	CASSLVTGQWTEAFF	TGTGCCAGCAGCTTAGTGACGGGGCAATGGACTGAAGCTTTCTTT
NA	TRBJ1-5	TRBV6-2/TRBV6-3	NA	13	CASRSISNQPQHF	TGTGCCAGCAGGAGTATTAGCAATCAGCCCCAGCATTTT
many	TRBJ2-7	TRBV2	TRBD1	15	CASRTGQGVRYEQYF	TGTGCCAGCAGGACCGGACAGGGGGTAAGGTACGAGCAGTACTTC
many	TRBJ2-5	TRBV5-1	NA	14	CASSWSSDPGTQYF	TGCGCCAGCAGCTGGTCTAGCGACCCAGGGACCCAGTACTTC
many	TRBJ1-5	TRBV28	NA	13	CASLGGRIQPQHF	TGTGCCAGCCTGGGGGGTAGGATTCAGCCCCAGCATTTT
NA	TRBJ1-1	TRBV5-1	NA	15	CASSGRGRTNTEAFF	TGCGCCAGCAGCGGGAGGGGCCGGACGAACACTGAAGCTTTCTTT
NA	TRBJ2-7	TRBV4-3	TRBD1	16	CASSQDRGQGADEQYF	TGCGCCAGCAGCCAAGATAGGGGACAGGGGGCGGACGAGCAGTACTTC
many	TRBJ2-7	TRBV7-2	TRBD1	16	CASSLTDRVTSYEQYF	TGTGCCAGCAGCTTAACGGACAGGGTTACTTCCTACGAGCAGTACTTC
many	TRBJ1-2	TRBV12-3/TRBV12-4	NA	13	CASRGTSNYGYTF	TGTGCCAGCAGAGGGACATCTAACTATGGCTACACCTTC
NA	TRBJ1-1	TRBV6-1	NA	14	CASSVKQMNTEAFF	TGTGCCAGCAGTGTGAAACAGATGAACACTGAAGCTTTCTTT
NA	TRBJ2-7	TRBV11-2	NA	14	CASSRAGDPYEQYF	TGTGCCAGCAGCAGGGCAGGGGACCCCTACGAGCAGTACTTC
NA	TRBJ2-5	TRBV7-2	NA	14	CASSFLAPQETQYF	TGTGCCAGCAGCTTCCTAGCGCCTCAAGAGACCCAGTACTTC
many	TRBJ2-5	TRBV27	TRBD2	13	CASSGDYLETQYF	TGTGCCAGCAGCGGGGACTACCTGGAGACCCAGTACTTC
few	TRBJ1-5	TRBV6-2/TRBV6-3	NA	14	CASSYPSTYQPQHF	TGTGCCAGCAGTTACCCCAGCACCTATCAGCCCCAGCATTTT
many	TRBJ2-5	TRBV9	NA	12	CASSAPQETQYF	TGTGCCAGCAGCGCACCCCAAGAGACCCAGTACTTC
NA	TRBJ2-7	TRBV6-1	TRBD1	16	CASSRHGTGLSYEQYF	TGTGCCAGCAGTCGACACGGGACAGGGTTATCCTACGAGCAGTACTTC
many	TRBJ2-7	TRBV6-1	NA	12	CASSELTHEQYF	TGTGCCAGCAGTGAACTGACACACGAGCAGTACTTC
many	TRBJ1-5	TRBV2	NA	13	CASRDDSNQPQHF	TGTGCCAGCAGAGACGACAGTAATCAGCCCCAGCATTTT
NA	TRBJ1-1	TRBV28	TRBD1	17	CASSPGTGVILNTEAFF	TGTGCCAGCAGTCCCGGGACAGGGGTAATTTTGAACACTGAAGCTTTCTTT
many	TRBJ2-5	TRBV12-3/TRBV12-4	TRBD2	12	CASSSGRETQYF	TGTGCCAGCAGTAGCGGGAGAGAGACCCAGTACTTC
NA	TRBJ2-5	TRBV2	NA	14	CASSVQGGQETQYF	TGTGCCAGCAGTGTGCAGGGAGGCCAAGAGACCCAGTACTTC
NA	TRBJ2-5	TRBV12-3/TRBV12-4	NA	15	CASRRTAGEGETQYF	TGTGCCAGCAGACGGACCGCAGGGGAGGGGGAGACCCAGTACTTC
NA	TRBJ1-2	TRBV30	NA	13	CAWSAGVNYGYTF	TGTGCCTGGAGTGCGGGCGTGAACTATGGCTACACCTTC
NA	TRBJ2-2	TRBV7-8	NA	15	CASSLQRGLTGELFF	TGTGCCAGCAGCTTACAACGGGGGCTGACCGGGGAGCTGTTTTTT
many	TRBJ1-1	TRBV29-1	NA	14	CSVEDGTGGTEAFF	TGCAGCGTTGAAGACGGAACCGGGGGCACTGAAGCTTTCTTT
many	TRBJ2-2	TRBV5-1	NA	13	CASSLTGLGELFF	TGCGCCAGCAGCTTGACAGGACTAGGGGAGCTGTTTTTT
NA	TRBJ1-1	TRBV6-2/TRBV6-3	NA	15	CASSYSSQGGTEAFF	TGTGCCAGCAGTTACTCGAGTCAGGGAGGCACTGAAGCTTTCTTT
NA	TRBJ2-7	TRBV6-1	NA	16	CASSEALRQNPYEQYF	TGTGCCAGCAGTGAAGCGCTACGCCAGAACCCCTACGAGCAGTACTTC
NA	TRBJ2-5	TRBV6-1	TRBD2	16	CASRNVLGLAEETQYF	TGTGCCAGCCGAAACGTCTTGGGACTAGCGGAAGAGACCCAGTACTTC
many	TRBJ1-5	TRBV20-1	NA	14	CSAGGFYDNQPQHF	TGCAGTGCTGGGGGATTCTACGATAATCAGCCCCAGCATTTT
few	TRBJ1-5	TRBV28	NA	15	CASSLDTDSNQPQHF	TGTGCCAGCAGTTTAGACACGGATAGCAATCAGCCCCAGCATTTT